This T cell receptor beta chain was obtained from a study of PD-L1 blockade in urothelial cancer (dated by TCRdb to the late 2010s). Regarding the research as a whole: Every patient began therapy in about 2014 and was given atezolizumab 1,200 mg intravenously every 3 weeks. Patients had an ECOG performance status of 0 or 1 and had received between 0 and 3 prior chemotherapy regimens. In the same patients, pretreatment tumors underwent whole exome sequencing and RNA sequencing in addition to TCR sequencing. About 10 patients achieved durable clinical benefit and approximately 20 did not. Under 30 patients had pretreatment blood TCR-seq, about 25 had at least one posttreatment blood collection, and about 25 had tumor TCR-seq. Blood samples were analyzed 3 weeks after the start of treatment (second dose) and 6 weeks after the start of treatment. TCR sequencing covered pretreatment tumor samples and matched, serially collected peripheral blood taken before and after atezolizumab treatment. About 90% of the 29 patients were identified as males with urothelial cancer of bladder origin, and a prior smoking history was reported by 18 of 29 patients. Progression-free survival longer than 6 months counted as durable clinical benefit, and TCR features were additionally tested against both progression-free and overall survival. Somatic, immune and clinical correlates of response to PD-L1 blockade with atezolizumab in urothelial cancer were the focus of an exploratory multi-omic analysis. Blood samples gave median yields of 141,255 T cells and 82,636 unique TCRs, along with a median clonality of roughly 0.08. The paper's findings and limits, for the study overall: Because of the small sample size (n ≈ 28) and the many exploratory analyses performed, the results are intended to be regarded as hypothesis-generating. Among patients with durable benefit, tumor-associated TCR clones showed greater expansion in peripheral blood 3 weeks after treatment started (n of about 20, p = 0.022). Improved progression-free and overall survival was associated with having pretreatment peripheral blood TCR clonality below the median.

A remark on this clone: The antigen it recognizes is unknown. Per-base qualities were not stored, and no clone one base away is much larger.

To estimate absolute template abundance from read counts, synthetic TCR analog templates were spiked into each PCR. The immunoSEQ assay used bias-controlled V and J gene primers to amplify TCRbeta CDR3 regions from genomic DNA. Sequencing of rearranged TCRbeta segments was done at approximately 20X coverage. On the authors' methods: Sequencing errors were corrected by clustering, and CDR3s were annotated against IMGT so that V, D and J genes could be assigned. Out-of-frame and stop-codon sequences were excluded, and only productive TCRbeta rearrangements were used in downstream analyses. Clonality was computed as one minus Shannon entropy normalized by the log of the number of unique productive sequences. Fisher's exact test with Benjamini-Hochberg correction, at a threshold of adjusted p below 0.01, was used to find clones that differed between time points or between blood and tumor. Sourced from immuneACCESS, this table was stored by TCRdb with only in-frame sequences that have V and J called. A share of the clones is absent; for the studies checked, an unresolved V gene accounts for under half, and the remainder has no known explanation. V, J and clone size reflect that table, while D and trimming were determined from the DNA. Within this sample are approximately 30,000 clones, with 89% of them counted one time only. The top ten constitute roughly 8% of the sample.

From the cysteine through the phenylalanine, the CDR3 covers 14 amino acids. This entry keeps only the CDR3 DNA: 42 bases, framed from base 1. Relative to germline, V is missing 3 bases and J is missing 7 bases, with 3 bases of the junction outside any gene match. CDR1 and CDR2, per the germline V gene, are SGHDN and FVKESK. The time point label here, explained by the study, means: peripheral blood 6 weeks after treatment start. The cohort included about 29 patients with locally advanced or metastatic urothelial carcinoma who were treated at Memorial Sloan Kettering on a trial protocol. Peripheral blood mononuclear cells were collected from each patient pretreatment and during treatment, giving between 1 and 8 total time points per patient. The Qiagen DNeasy Blood extraction kit was used to purify genomic DNA from total PBMCs and tumor samples. PBMCs were collected pretreatment and during treatment and were isolated and stored as previously described.

Specimen: PBMCs, collected around atezolizumab (anti-PD-L1) treatment. This clonotype originated in a man at least 80 years old with urothelial cancer. The rearrangement combines TRBV14 with TRBJ2-3, with 11 middle bases fitting TRBD2. CDR3 region: CASSQASGRNTQYF. At the DNA level, the sequence is TGTGCCAGCAGCCAGGCTAGCGGGAGGAATACGCAGTATTTT. Reference TRBV14 and TRBJ2-3 proteins supply the regions before and after the CDR3; the full variable domain is: EAGVTQFPSHSVIEKGQTVTLRCDPISGHDNLYWYRRVMGKEIKFLLHFVKESKQDESGMPNNRFLAERTGGTYSTLKVQPAELEDSGVYFCASSQASGRNTQYFGPGTRLTVL.